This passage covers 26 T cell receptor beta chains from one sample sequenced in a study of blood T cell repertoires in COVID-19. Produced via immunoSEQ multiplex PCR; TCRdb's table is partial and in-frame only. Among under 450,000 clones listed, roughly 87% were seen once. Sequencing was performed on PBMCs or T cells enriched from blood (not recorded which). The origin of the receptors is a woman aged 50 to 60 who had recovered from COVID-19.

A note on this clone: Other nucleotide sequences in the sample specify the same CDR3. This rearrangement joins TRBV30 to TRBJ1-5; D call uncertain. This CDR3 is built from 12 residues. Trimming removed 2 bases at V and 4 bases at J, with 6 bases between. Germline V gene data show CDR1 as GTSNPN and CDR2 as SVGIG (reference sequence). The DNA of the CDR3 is TGTGCCTGGAGTCGAGGGAATCAGCCCCAGCATTTT. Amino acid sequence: CAWSRGNQPQHF.

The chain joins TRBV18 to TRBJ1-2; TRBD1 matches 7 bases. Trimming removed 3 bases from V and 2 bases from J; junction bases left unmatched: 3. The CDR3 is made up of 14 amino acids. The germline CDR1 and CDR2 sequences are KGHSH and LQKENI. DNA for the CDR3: TGTGCCAGCTCACCCGGGACAGAAAACTATGGCTACACCTTC. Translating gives CASSPGTENYGYTF.

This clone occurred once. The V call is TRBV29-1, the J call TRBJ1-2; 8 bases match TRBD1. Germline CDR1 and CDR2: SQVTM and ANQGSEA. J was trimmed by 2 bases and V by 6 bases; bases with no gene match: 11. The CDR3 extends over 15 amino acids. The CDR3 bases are TGCAGCGTGGACGGACAGGGAGAGACCAACTATGGCTACACCTTC. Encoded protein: CSVDGQGETNYGYTF. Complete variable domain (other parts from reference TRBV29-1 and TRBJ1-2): SAVISQKPSRDICQRGTSLTIQCQVDSQVTMMFWYRQQPGQSLTLIATANQGSEATYESGFVIDKFPISRPNLTFSTLTVSNMSPEDSSIYLCSVDGQGETNYGYTFGSGTRLTVV.

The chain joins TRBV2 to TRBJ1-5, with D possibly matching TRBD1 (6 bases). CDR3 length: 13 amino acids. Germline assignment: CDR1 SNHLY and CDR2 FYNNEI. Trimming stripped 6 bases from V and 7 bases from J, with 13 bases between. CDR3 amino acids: CASRALGGQPQHF. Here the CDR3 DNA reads TGTGCCAGCAGAGCCCTTGGGGGCCAGCCCCAGCATTTT.

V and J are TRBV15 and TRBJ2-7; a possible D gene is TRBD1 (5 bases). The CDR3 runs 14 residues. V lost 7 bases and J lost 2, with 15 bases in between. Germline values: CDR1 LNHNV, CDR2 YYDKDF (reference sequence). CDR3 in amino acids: CATTDGQGPYEQYF. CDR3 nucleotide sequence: TGTGCCACCACCGACGGTCAGGGTCCCTACGAGCAGTACTTC.

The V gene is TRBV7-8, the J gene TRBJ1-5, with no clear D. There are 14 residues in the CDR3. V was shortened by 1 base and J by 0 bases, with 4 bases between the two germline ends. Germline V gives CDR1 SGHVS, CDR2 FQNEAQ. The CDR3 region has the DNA TGTGCCAGCAGCTTAGAGCATAGCAATCAGCCCCAGCATTTT. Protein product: CASSLEHSNQPQHF.

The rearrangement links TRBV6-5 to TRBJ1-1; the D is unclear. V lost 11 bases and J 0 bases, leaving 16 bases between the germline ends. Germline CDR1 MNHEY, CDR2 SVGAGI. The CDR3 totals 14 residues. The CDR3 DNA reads TGTGCCGCCTGGAGTGGGAGAATGAACACTGAAGCTTTCTTT. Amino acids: CAAWSGRMNTEAFF.

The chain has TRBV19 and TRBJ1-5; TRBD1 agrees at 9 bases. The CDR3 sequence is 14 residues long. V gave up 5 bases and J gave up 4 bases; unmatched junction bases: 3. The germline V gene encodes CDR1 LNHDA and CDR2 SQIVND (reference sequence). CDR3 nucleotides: TGTGCCAGTAGTCCCGGGACAGGGAATCAGCCCCAGCATTTT. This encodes CASSPGTGNQPQHF.

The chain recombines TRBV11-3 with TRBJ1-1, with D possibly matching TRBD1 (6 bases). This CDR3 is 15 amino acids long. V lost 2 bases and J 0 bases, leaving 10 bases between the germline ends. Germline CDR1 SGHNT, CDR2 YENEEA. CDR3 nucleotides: TGTGCCAGCAGCTTAATAGGGGGAATGAACACTGAAGCTTTCTTT. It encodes CASSLIGGMNTEAFF.

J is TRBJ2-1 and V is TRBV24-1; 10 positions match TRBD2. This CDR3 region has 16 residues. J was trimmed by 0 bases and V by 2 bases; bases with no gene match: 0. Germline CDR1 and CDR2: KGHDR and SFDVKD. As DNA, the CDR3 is TGTGCCACCAGTGATTCTAGCGGGAGCTCCTACAATGAGCAGTTCTTC. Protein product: CATSDSSGSSYNEQFF.

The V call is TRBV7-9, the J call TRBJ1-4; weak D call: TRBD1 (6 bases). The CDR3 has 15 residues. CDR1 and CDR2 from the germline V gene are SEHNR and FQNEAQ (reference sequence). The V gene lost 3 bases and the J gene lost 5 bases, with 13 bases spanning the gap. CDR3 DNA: TGTGCCAGCAGCTTTCCGGACAGCCCGAATGAAAAACTGTTTTTT. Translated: CASSFPDSPNEKLFF.

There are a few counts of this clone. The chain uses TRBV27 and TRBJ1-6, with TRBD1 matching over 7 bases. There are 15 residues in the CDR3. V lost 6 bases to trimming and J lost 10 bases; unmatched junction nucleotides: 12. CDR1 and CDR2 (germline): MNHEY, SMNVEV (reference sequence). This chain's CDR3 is CASRRRETGDSPLHF. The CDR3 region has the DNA TGTGCCAGCAGAAGGAGGGAAACAGGGGACTCACCCCTCCACTTT.

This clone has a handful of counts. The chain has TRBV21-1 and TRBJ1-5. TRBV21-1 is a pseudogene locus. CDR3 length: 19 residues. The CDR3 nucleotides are TGTGCCAGCAGCAATCGGAAGATTAAAATTTTGCGGAACGATCAGCCCCAGCATTTT. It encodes CASSNRKIKILRNDQPQHF.

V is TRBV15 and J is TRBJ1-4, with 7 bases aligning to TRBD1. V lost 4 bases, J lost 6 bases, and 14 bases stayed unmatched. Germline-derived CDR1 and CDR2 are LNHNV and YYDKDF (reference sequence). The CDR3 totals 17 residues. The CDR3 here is CATSTSLRDRRDEKLFF. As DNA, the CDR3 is TGTGCCACCAGCACTTCTCTCCGGGACAGAAGAGATGAAAAACTGTTTTTT.

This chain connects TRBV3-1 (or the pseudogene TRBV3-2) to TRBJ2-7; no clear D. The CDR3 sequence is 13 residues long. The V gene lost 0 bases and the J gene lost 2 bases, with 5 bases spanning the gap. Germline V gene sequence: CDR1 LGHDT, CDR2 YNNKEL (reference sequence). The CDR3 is CASSQDPAYEQYF. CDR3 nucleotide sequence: TGTGCCAGCAGCCAAGATCCAGCCTACGAGCAGTACTTC.

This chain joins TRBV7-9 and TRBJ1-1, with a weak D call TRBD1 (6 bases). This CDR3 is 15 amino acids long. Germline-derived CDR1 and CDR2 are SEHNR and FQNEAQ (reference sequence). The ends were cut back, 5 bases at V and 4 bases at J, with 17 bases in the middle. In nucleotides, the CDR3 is TGTGCCAGCAGCCCGTTAGGGGGTTCAGGCACTGAAGCTTTCTTT. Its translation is CASSPLGGSGTEAFF.

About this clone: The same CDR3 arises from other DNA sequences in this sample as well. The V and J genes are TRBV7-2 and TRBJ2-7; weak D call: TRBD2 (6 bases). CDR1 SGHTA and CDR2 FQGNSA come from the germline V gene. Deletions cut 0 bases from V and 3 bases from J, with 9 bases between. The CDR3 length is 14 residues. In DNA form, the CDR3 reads TGTGCCAGCAGCTTAGCTAGCGGAAACTACGAGCAGTACTTC. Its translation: CASSLASGNYEQYF.

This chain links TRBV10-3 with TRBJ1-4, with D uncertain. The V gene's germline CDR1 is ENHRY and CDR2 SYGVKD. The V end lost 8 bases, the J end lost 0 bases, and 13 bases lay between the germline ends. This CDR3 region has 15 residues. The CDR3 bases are TGTGCCATCGGCGAGGGAATCGCAACTAATGAAAAACTGTTTTTT. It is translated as CAIGEGIATNEKLFF.

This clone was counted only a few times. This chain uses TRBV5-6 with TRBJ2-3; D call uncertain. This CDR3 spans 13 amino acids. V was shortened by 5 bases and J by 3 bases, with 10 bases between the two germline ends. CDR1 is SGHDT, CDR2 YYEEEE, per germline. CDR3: CASRGQNTDTQYF. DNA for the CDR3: TGTGCCAGCAGGGGCCAAAATACAGATACGCAGTATTTT. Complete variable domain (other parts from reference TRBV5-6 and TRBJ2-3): DAGVTQSPTHLIKTRGQQVTLRCSPKSGHDTVSWYQQALGQGPQFIFQYYEEEERQRGNFPDRFSGHQFPNYSSELNVNALLLGDSALYLCASRGQNTDTQYFGPGTRLTVL.

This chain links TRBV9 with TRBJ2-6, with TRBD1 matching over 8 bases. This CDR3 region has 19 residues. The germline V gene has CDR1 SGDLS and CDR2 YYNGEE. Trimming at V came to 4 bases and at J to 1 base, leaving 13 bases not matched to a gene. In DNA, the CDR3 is TGTGCCAGCAGCCTACGGACAGGGTTAACGAGGTCTGGGGCCAACGTCCTGACTTTC. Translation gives CASSLRTGLTRSGANVLTF.

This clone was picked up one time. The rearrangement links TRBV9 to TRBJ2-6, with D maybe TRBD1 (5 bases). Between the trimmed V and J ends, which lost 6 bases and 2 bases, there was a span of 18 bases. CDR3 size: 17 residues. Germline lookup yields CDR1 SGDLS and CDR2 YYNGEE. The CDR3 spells CASTLTEFVPGANVLTF. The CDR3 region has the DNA TGTGCCAGCACCTTGACAGAGTTCGTCCCTGGGGCCAACGTCCTGACTTTC.

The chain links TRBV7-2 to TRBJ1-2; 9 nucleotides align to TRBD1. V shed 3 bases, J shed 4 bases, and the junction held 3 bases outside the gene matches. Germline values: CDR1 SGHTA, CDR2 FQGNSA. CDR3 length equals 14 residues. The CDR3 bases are TGTGCCAGCAGCTTCGAGACAGGGGGCTATGGCTACACCTTC. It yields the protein CASSFETGGYGYTF.

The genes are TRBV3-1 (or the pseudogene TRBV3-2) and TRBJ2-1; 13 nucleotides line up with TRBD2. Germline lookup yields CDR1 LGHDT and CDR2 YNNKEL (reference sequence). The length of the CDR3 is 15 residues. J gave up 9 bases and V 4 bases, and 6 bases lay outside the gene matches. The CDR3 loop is CASSLGTSGVSEQFF. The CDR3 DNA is TGTGCCAGCAGCCTAGGGACTAGCGGGGTTTCTGAGCAGTTCTTC.

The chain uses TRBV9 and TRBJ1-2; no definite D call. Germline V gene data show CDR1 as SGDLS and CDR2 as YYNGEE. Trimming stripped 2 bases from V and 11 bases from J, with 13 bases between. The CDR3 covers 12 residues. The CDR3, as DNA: TGTGCCAGCAGCGTGGACTACATGAGTTACACCTTC. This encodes CASSVDYMSYTF.

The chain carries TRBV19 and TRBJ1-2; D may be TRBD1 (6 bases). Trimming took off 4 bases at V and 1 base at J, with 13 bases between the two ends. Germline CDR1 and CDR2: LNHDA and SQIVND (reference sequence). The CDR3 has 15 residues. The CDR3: CASSTNRQDNYGYTF. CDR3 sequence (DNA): TGTGCCAGTAGTACGAACAGACAGGATAACTATGGCTACACCTTC.

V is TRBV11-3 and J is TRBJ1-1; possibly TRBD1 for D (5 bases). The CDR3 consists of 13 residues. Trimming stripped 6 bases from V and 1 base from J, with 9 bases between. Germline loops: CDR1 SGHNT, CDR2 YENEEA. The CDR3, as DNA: TGTGCCAGCAGGCGAGGACAGAACACTGAAGCTTTCTTT. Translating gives CASRRGQNTEAFF.